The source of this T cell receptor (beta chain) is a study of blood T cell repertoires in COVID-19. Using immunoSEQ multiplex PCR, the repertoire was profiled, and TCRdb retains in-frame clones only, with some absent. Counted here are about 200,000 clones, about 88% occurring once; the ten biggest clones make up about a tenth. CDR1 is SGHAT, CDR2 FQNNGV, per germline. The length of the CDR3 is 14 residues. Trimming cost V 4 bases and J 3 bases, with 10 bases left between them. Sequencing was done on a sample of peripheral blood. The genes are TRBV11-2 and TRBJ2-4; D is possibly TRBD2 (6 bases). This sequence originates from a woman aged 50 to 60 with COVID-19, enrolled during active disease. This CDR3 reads CASSSGRIKNIQYF. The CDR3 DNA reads TGTGCCAGCAGCTCTGGGAGGATCAAAAACATTCAGTACTTC.